One and the same sample provided the 14 T cell receptor beta chains below, sequenced in a study of monozygotic twins with inflammatory bowel disease. From its re-call of the 5' RACE reads, TCRdb lists each CDR3 protein once, without DNA. The sample table sets out about 160,000 distinct CDR3 sequences. Sequencing was done on a sample of blood. The receptors here all came from a human donor with ulcerative colitis or Crohn's disease, or a healthy co-twin of an affected twin (not recorded which).

The genes are TRBV4-2 and TRBJ1-1; no DNA is available, so the TRBD1 call from TCRdb remains unchecked. This CDR3 contains 15 residues. Germline CDR1 is LGHNA and CDR2 is YNFKEQ. The CDR3 loop reads CASSHTTGLNTEAFF.

The chain employs TRBV11-2 and TRBJ2-1; TCRdb indicates TRBD2, and absent DNA this call remains unverified. The germline gives CDR1 SGHAT, CDR2 FQNNGV. The CDR3 contains 13 residues. CDR3 sequence reads: CASSLAGSVSLFF.

The chain uses TRBV7-8 and TRBJ2-7. Germline-derived CDR1 and CDR2 are SGHVS and FQNEAQ. The CDR3 consists of 14 residues. The CDR3 region is CASSSRRAVYEQYF.

The chain employs TRBV6-2 or TRBV6-3 and TRBJ2-1; TCRdb's assignment of TRBD2 cannot be checked, as there is no DNA. Looked up from germline, CDR1 is MNHEY and CDR2 is SVGEGT. CDR3 length: 16 residues. CDR3 residues: CASSPPGLAGGHEQFF.

The chain employs TRBV5-1 and TRBJ2-1; TCRdb returns TRBD1, unconfirmable since there is no DNA. This CDR3 contains 14 residues. Germline CDR1 SGHRS, CDR2 YFSETQ. This CDR3 is CASSWSPLTNEQFF.

The V call is TRBV7-9, the J call TRBJ2-7; the TRBD2 assignment by TCRdb is unverifiable without DNA. Germline assignment: CDR1 SEHNR and CDR2 FQNEAQ (reference sequence). The CDR3 is 16 residues long. The CDR3 loop reads CASSPGLAGLSYEQYF.

The chain joins TRBV5-1 to TRBJ2-3; the D gene TCRdb calls, TRBD1, cannot be checked with no DNA. Germline V lookup: CDR1 SGHRS, CDR2 YFSETQ. CDR3 length: 14 amino acids. Here the CDR3 reads CASSLAGTADTQYF.

The chain employs TRBV20-1 and TRBJ2-1; TCRdb designates TRBD2, a call that cannot be tested without DNA. There are 15 residues in the CDR3. The germline gives CDR1 DFQATT, CDR2 SNEGSKA (reference sequence). The CDR3 protein is CSASDTGGSYNEQFF.

V and J are TRBV28 and TRBJ2-6; TCRdb picks TRBD1, but there is no DNA to check that call. The CDR3 totals 15 residues. Per the germline V gene, CDR1 is MDHEN and CDR2 is SYDVKM. The CDR3 sequence: CASTPRGTGANVLTF. Filled out from reference TRBV28 and TRBJ2-6, the complete variable domain reads DVKVTQSSRYLVKRTGEKVFLECVQDMDHENMFWYRQDPGLGLRLIYFSYDVKMKEKGDIPEGYSVSREKKERFSLILESASTNQTSMYLCASTPRGTGANVLTFGAGSRLTVL.

V and J are TRBV18 and TRBJ2-7; absent DNA, TCRdb's TRBD1 call cannot be checked. Germline values: CDR1 KGHSH, CDR2 LQKENI. There are 14 residues in the CDR3. CDR3 in amino acids: CASSPRTGYEVQYF.

This rearrangement joins TRBV6-5 to TRBJ2-5. Per germline, CDR1 MNHEY and CDR2 SVGAGI. The CDR3 length is 13 residues. The CDR3 loop is CASSYGQMETQYF.

The chain employs TRBV21-1 and TRBJ2-3; TCRdb designates TRBD1, a call that cannot be tested without DNA. TRBV21-1 is given as a pseudogene. The CDR3 spans 18 residues. The CDR3 here is CASSKGDKAPTPPDTQYF.

CDR3 protein: CASSIQAGGSYEQYF. This rearrangement joins TRBV19 to TRBJ2-7; TCRdb lists TRBD2, though no DNA is available to test this call. The CDR3 has 15 residues. CDR1 and CDR2 from the germline V gene are LNHDA and SQIVND (reference sequence). The full variable domain, its missing parts supplied by reference TRBV19 and TRBJ2-7, is DGGITQSPKYLFRKEGQNVTLSCEQNLNHDAMYWYRQDPGQGLRLIYYSQIVNDFQKGDIAEGYSVSREKKESFPLTVTSAQKNPTAFYLCASSIQAGGSYEQYFGPGTRLTVT.

The genes are TRBV5-1 and TRBJ1-5; the D call from TCRdb, TRBD1, cannot be confirmed without DNA. CDR3 length equals 17 residues. In germline, CDR1 is SGHRS, CDR2 YFSETQ. CDR3 residues: CASSLGGQGAGDQPQHF.